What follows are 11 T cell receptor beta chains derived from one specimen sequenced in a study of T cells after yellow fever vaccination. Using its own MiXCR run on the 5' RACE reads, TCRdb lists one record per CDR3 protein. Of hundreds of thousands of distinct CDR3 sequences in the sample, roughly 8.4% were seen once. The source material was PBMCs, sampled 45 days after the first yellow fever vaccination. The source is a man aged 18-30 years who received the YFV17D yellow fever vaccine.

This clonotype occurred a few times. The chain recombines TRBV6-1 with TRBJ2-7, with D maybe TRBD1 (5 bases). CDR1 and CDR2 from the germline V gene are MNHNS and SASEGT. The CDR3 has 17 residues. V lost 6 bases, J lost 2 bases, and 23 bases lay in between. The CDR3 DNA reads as TGTGCCAGCAGACGCCTCCGGGCCCCAGCAGGGACCTACGAGCAGTACTTC. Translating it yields CASRRLRAPAGTYEQYF.

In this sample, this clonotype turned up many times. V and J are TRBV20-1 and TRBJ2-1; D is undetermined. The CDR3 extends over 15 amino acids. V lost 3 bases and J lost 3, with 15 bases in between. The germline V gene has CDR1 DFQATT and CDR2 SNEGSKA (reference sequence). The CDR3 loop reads CSARFQPSVYNEQFF. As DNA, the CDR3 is TGCAGTGCTAGGTTCCAGCCATCCGTCTACAATGAGCAGTTCTTC.

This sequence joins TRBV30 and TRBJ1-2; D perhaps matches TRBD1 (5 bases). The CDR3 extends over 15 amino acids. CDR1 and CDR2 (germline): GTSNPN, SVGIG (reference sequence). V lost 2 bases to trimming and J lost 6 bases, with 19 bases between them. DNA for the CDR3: TGTGCCTGGAGTCCAGGAACCGGGACGTCGGATGGCTACACCTTC. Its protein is CAWSPGTGTSDGYTF.

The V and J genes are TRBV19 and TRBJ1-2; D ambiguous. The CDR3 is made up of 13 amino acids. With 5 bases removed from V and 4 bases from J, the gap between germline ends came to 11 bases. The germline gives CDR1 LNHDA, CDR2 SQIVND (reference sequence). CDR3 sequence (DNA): TGTGCCAGTAGTCCTCCCGACGGCTATGGCTACACCTTC. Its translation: CASSPPDGYGYTF.

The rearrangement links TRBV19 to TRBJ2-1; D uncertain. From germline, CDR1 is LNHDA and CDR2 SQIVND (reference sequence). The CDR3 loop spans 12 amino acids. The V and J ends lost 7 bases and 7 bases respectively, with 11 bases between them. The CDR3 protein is CASKRSGNEQFF. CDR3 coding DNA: TGTGCCAGTAAACGGTCCGGGAATGAGCAGTTCTTC.

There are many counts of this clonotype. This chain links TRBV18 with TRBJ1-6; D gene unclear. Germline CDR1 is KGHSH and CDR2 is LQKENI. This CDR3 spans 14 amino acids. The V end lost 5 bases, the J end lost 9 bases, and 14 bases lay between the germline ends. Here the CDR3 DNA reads TGTGCCAGCTCATATGTATCTAGTGGTTCACCCCTCCACTTT. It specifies CASSYVSSGSPLHF.

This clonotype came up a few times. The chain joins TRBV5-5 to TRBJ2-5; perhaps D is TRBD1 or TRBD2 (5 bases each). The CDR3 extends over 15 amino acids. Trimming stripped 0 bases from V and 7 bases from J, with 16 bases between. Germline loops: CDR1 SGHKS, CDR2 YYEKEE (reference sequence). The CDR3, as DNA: TGTGCCAGCAGCTTGGCTGGGGGTCCTCCCCTGACCCAGTACTTC. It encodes CASSLAGGPPLTQYF.

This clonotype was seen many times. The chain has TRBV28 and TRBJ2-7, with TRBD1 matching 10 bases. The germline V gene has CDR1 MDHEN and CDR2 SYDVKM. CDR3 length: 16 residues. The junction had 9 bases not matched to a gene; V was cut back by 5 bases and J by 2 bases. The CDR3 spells CASSGGRGTGAYEQYV. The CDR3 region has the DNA TGTGCCAGCAGTGGCGGTCGGGGGACAGGGGCCTACGAGCAGTACGTC.

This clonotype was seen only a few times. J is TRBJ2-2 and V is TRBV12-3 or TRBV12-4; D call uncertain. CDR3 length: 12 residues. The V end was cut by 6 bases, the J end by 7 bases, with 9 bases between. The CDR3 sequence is CASSPRIGELFF. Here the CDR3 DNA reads TGTGCCAGCAGCCCAAGGATCGGGGAGCTGTTTTTT.

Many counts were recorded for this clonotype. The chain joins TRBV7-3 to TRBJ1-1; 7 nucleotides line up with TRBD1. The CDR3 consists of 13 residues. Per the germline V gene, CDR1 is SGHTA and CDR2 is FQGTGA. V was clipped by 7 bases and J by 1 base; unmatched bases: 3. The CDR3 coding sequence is TGTGCCAGCACCAGGGGGTCGAACACTGAAGCTTTCTTT. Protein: CASTRGSNTEAFF. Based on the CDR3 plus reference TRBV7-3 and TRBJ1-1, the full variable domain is GAGVSQTPSNKVTEKGKYVELRCDPISGHTALYWYRQSLGQGPEFLIYFQGTGAADDSGLPNDRFFAVRPEGSVSTLKIQRTERGDSAVYLCASTRGSNTEAFFGQGTRLTVV.

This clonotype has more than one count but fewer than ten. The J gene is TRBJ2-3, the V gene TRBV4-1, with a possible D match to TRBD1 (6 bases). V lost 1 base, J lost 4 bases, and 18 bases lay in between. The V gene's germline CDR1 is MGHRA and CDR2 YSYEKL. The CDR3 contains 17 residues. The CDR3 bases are TGCGCCAGCAGCCAAGTGTCAGGTCAGGGGTGGGCAGATACGCAGTATTTT. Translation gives CASSQVSGQGWADTQYF.